This entry lists 23 T cell receptor beta chains sequenced from one sample in a study of blood T cell repertoires in COVID-19. Sequencing used immunoSEQ multiplex PCR; TCRdb keeps in-frame clones, though not all of them. The sample has some 120,000 clones; around 89% are singletons. The sequenced material came from peripheral blood. The receptors come from a human donor in a cohort sampled during active COVID-19.

The chain links TRBV6-1 to TRBJ2-1, with 8 bases identical to TRBD1. The CDR3 is 16 residues long. The J segment lost 2 bases and the V segment lost 3 bases, leaving 6 bases of the junction unmatched. Germline assignment: CDR1 MNHNS and CDR2 SASEGT. The DNA for the CDR3 is TGTGCCAGCAGTGATCGCGTGGGACAGGCCTACAATGAGCAGTTCTTC. It is translated as CASSDRVGQAYNEQFF.

This chain connects TRBV2 to TRBJ1-1; D is uncertain. V dropped 4 bases and J dropped 1 base, with 7 bases sitting between them. CDR1 is SNHLY, CDR2 FYNNEI, per germline. The CDR3 length is 13 residues. CDR3 region: CASSVAENTEAFF. The DNA of the CDR3 is TGTGCCAGCAGTGTTGCAGAGAACACTGAAGCTTTCTTT. The whole variable domain, filled in from reference TRBV2 and TRBJ1-1, reads EPEVTQTPSHQVTQMGQEVILRCVPISNHLYFYWYRQILGQKVEFLVSFYNNEISEKSEIFDDQFSVERPDGSNFTLKIRSTKLEDSAMYFCASSVAENTEAFFGQGTRLTVV.

J is TRBJ2-1 and V is TRBV11-2; 8 nucleotides line up with TRBD2. V dropped 4 bases and J dropped 2; count of bases not matched to a gene: 4. Germline CDR1 is SGHAT and CDR2 is FQNNGV. The CDR3 sequence is 15 residues long. The CDR3 region is CASSSSGSPYNEQFF. The CDR3 region has the DNA TGTGCCAGCAGCTCGAGCGGGAGTCCCTACAATGAGCAGTTCTTC.

The chain carries TRBV11-3 and TRBJ1-1; D unresolved. Germline values: CDR1 SGHNT, CDR2 YENEEA. Deletions cut 0 bases from V and 7 bases from J, with 9 bases between. The CDR3 loop spans 13 amino acids. CDR3 residues: CASSLDRYGEAFF. CDR3 coding DNA: TGTGCCAGCAGCTTAGATCGTTACGGTGAAGCTTTCTTT.

This sequence joins TRBV4-1 and TRBJ2-5; no definite D call. V lost 1 base, J lost 5 bases, and 8 bases lay in between. Per the germline V gene, CDR1 is MGHRA and CDR2 is YSYEKL. The CDR3 covers 13 residues. CDR3 sequence reads: CASSQGAWETQYF. CDR3 DNA sequence: TGCGCCAGCAGCCAAGGTGCGTGGGAGACCCAGTACTTC.

The chain employs TRBV2 and TRBJ2-6; 8 nucleotides align to TRBD1. Germline trimming cut 4 bases from V and 0 bases from J; bases unmatched to any gene: 5. The CDR3 consists of 17 residues. CDR1 is SNHLY, CDR2 FYNNEI, per germline. CDR3 DNA: TGTGCCAGCAGTGCCGGACAGGGCCACTCTGGGGCCAACGTCCTGACTTTC. Its translation is CASSAGQGHSGANVLTF.

In its sample, this clone was seen once. The V and J genes are TRBV5-1 and TRBJ2-5; TRBD2 matches 16 bases. In germline, CDR1 is SGHRS, CDR2 YFSETQ. This CDR3 spans 16 amino acids. V shed 4 bases, J shed 5 bases, and the junction held 5 bases outside the gene matches. The DNA for the CDR3 is TGCGCCAGCAGCAGCGCGGGACTAGCGGGGGGGGAGACCCAGTACTTC. Encoded protein: CASSSAGLAGGETQYF.

The rearrangement joins TRBV4-1 to TRBJ2-2; 7 positions match TRBD2. This CDR3 has 15 residues. Germline V gene sequence: CDR1 MGHRA, CDR2 YSYEKL. Trimming took 1 base from V and 4 from J; bases not matched to a gene: 3. The DNA for the CDR3 is TGCGCCAGCAGCCAAGGGGGGGGAGTCACCGGGGAGCTGTTTTTT. Translation: CASSQGGGVTGELFF.

The chain carries TRBV20-1 and TRBJ1-4, with D perhaps TRBD1 (5 bases). V gave up 3 bases and J gave up 2 bases, with 25 bases separating them. The CDR3 is 19 amino acids. CDR1 is DFQATT, CDR2 SNEGSKA, per germline (reference sequence). The CDR3 sequence: CSASNVGTQDYATNEKLFF. The CDR3, as DNA: TGCAGTGCTAGTAATGTGGGGACTCAGGATTATGCGACTAATGAAAAACTGTTTTTT.

The CDR3 DNA follows: TGCGCCAGCCCTCAGGACAGGGGAAAAAACATTCAGTACTTC. This sequence encodes CASPQDRGKNIQYF. This rearrangement joins TRBV10-2 to TRBJ2-4; TRBD1 agrees at 9 bases. The length of the CDR3 is 14 residues. The germline V gene has CDR1 WSHSY and CDR2 SAAADI. J gave up 4 bases and V 8 bases, and 6 bases lay outside the gene matches.

This clone was counted a single time. The rearrangement uses TRBV5-8 and TRBJ1-2; 7 positions agree with TRBD1. This CDR3 has 15 amino acids. Germline V lookup: CDR1 SGHTS, CDR2 YDEGEE. V trimming: 0 bases; J trimming: 5 bases; junction bases outside the gene matches: 7. The DNA of the CDR3 is TGTGCCAGCAGCTTGGCCGGGCAGGGGGGTTATGGCTACACCTTC. Residues: CASSLAGQGGYGYTF.

The V gene is TRBV3-1 (or the pseudogene TRBV3-2), the J gene TRBJ1-2, with 11 nucleotides matching TRBD1. The germline V gene has CDR1 LGHDT and CDR2 YNNKEL (reference sequence). The CDR3 extends over 14 amino acids. V gave up 3 bases and J gave up 8 bases; unmatched junction bases: 5. This chain's CDR3 is CASSHAGTGGGYTF. In nucleotides, the CDR3 is TGTGCCAGCAGCCACGCCGGGACAGGGGGGGGCTACACCTTC.

The rearrangement uses TRBV6-5 and TRBJ2-2, with D possibly being TRBD2 (6 bases). This CDR3 has 15 residues. With 9 bases removed from V and 6 bases from J, the gap between germline ends came to 20 bases. From germline, CDR1 is MNHEY and CDR2 SVGAGI. CDR3 protein: CASLLAGWRAGELFF. In DNA, the CDR3 is TGTGCCAGTCTCCTGGCGGGTTGGAGGGCCGGGGAGCTGTTTTTT.

The chain uses TRBV28 and TRBJ1-4, with a tentative D call TRBD1 (5 bases). V was cut by 6 bases and J by 4 bases, with 15 bases left in between. Germline CDR1 MDHEN, CDR2 SYDVKM. This CDR3 is 15 amino acids long. This CDR3 is CASSENRDFNEKLFF. CDR3 coding DNA: TGTGCCAGCAGCGAGAACCGGGACTTTAATGAAAAACTGTTTTTT.

V and J are TRBV29-1 and TRBJ2-7, with 8 bases aligning to TRBD2. The CDR3 contains 15 residues. With V trimmed by 5 bases and J by 2 bases, 11 bases remained unmatched. Germline CDR1 SQVTM, CDR2 ANQGSEA. The CDR3 DNA is TGCAGCGTTAGAGGGTCAGCGGGACTAGCCTACGAGCAGTACTTC. It is translated as CSVRGSAGLAYEQYF.

The chain joins TRBV7-9 to TRBJ1-4; D possibly corresponds to TRBD1 (6 bases). The V end lost 5 bases, the J end lost 11 bases, and 12 bases lay between the germline ends. Germline V CDR1 and CDR2: SEHNR, FQNEAQ (reference sequence). The CDR3 loop spans 12 amino acids. The CDR3 is CASSPGQYKLFF. The CDR3 nucleotides read TGTGCCAGCAGCCCCGGACAGTACAAACTGTTTTTT.

The chain is built from TRBV4-2 and TRBJ2-3, with D possibly matching TRBD1 (6 bases). CDR1 is LGHNA and CDR2 is YNFKEQ in the germline V gene. The CDR3 covers 11 residues. Deletions cut 4 bases from V and 14 bases from J, with 13 bases between. The CDR3 bases are TGTGCCAGCAGCCCAGGGGCCGCGATGTATTTT. This gives the protein CASSPGAAMYF.

This clone was counted between two and nine times. The rearrangement joins TRBV9 to TRBJ2-7, with D possibly matching TRBD1 (6 bases). Germline CDR1 and CDR2: SGDLS and YYNGEE. V dropped 4 bases and J dropped 0 bases, with 20 bases sitting between them. The CDR3 has 17 amino acids. For the CDR3, the DNA is TGTGCCAGCAGCCCAACAGGGTTTGGCGTGAGCTCCTACGAGCAGTACTTC. It specifies CASSPTGFGVSSYEQYF.

J is TRBJ2-5 and V is TRBV11-2, with 10 bases matching TRBD2. After removal of 4 bases from V and 1 base from J, the junction contained 3 bases not matched to a gene. This CDR3 has 15 amino acids. The germline V gene has CDR1 SGHAT and CDR2 FQNNGV. The CDR3 DNA follows: TGTGCCAGCAGCTCACAGCGGGGGGGCCAAGAGACCCAGTACTTC. It encodes CASSSQRGGQETQYF.

This chain uses TRBV6-5 with TRBJ1-4; D remains unclear. Germline V CDR1 and CDR2: MNHEY, SVGAGI. CDR3 length: 12 amino acids. Trimming cost V 6 bases and J 8 bases, with 10 bases left between them. CDR3 sequence: CASSRHGEKLFF. The DNA for the CDR3 is TGTGCCAGCAGCCGCCACGGGGAAAAACTGTTTTTT.

This chain joins TRBV4-1 and TRBJ2-3; tentative D call: TRBD2 (7 bases). V lost 4 bases to trimming and J lost 4 bases, with 21 bases between them. The length of the CDR3 is 17 residues. CDR1 is MGHRA and CDR2 is YSYEKL in the germline V gene. The DNA for the CDR3 is TGCGCCAGCAGCCCCTGGGGGAAGGGGGGGCTGGCAGATACGCAGTATTTT. Its protein product is CASSPWGKGGLADTQYF.

V gene TRBV7-9 combines with J gene TRBJ2-1; 9 bases are a match to TRBD2. This CDR3 comprises 17 residues. V shed 0 bases, J shed 6 bases, and the junction held 9 bases outside the gene matches. Germline V CDR1 and CDR2: SEHNR, FQNEAQ (reference sequence). In DNA form, the CDR3 reads TGTGCCAGCAGCTTAGCGGAGGGGCGGGGGGGACTCAATGAGCAGTTCTTC. Its translation is CASSLAEGRGGLNEQFF. Full variable domain (remainder filled in from reference TRBV7-9 and TRBJ2-1): DTGVSQNPRHKITKRGQNVTFRCDPISEHNRLYWYRQTLGQGPEFLTYFQNEAQLEKSRLLSDRFSAERPKGSFSTLEIQRTEQGDSAMYLCASSLAEGRGGLNEQFFGPGTRLTVL.

This chain links TRBV5-6 with TRBJ2-4, with D unclear. The germline V gene has CDR1 SGHDT and CDR2 YYEEEE. The CDR3 spans 13 residues. Trimming removed 4 bases from V and 7 bases from J, with 12 bases in between. CDR3 sequence reads: CASSDGVWNIQYF. For the CDR3, the DNA is TGTGCCAGCAGCGATGGAGTCTGGAACATTCAGTACTTC. Based on the CDR3 plus reference TRBV5-6 and TRBJ2-4, the full variable domain is DAGVTQSPTHLIKTRGQQVTLRCSPKSGHDTVSWYQQALGQGPQFIFQYYEEEERQRGNFPDRFSGHQFPNYSSELNVNALLLGDSALYLCASSDGVWNIQYFGAGTRLSVL.